A selection of T cell receptor beta chains follows, all from one sample in a study of cytomegalovirus exposure and HLA in healthy donors. The data were produced by immunoSEQ multiplex PCR, yet TCRdb's version contains in-frame clones alone and is incomplete. The data hold approximately 170,000 clones, with roughly 80% observed a single time. Specimen: PBMCs. Receptors were obtained from a male donor in good health and CMV-seronegative. CDR3s include the opening cysteine and the closing phenylalanine or tryptophan. Fields, in order: CDR3 DNA, CDR3 protein, D gene, V gene, clone size, J gene, CDR3 length. D genes are given only for firm matches. Some rows mark clone size as missing; the rest say once, few, many or name a class of expanded clone.

TGTGCCAGCAGCTTAAATCAGGGGGTCGCCTACGAGCAGTACTTC,CASSLNQGVAYEQYF,TRBD1,TRBV7-6,-,TRBJ2-7,15
TGTGCCAGTAATAAAGGACTAGCGAATCGGGAGCAGTTCTTC,CASNKGLANREQFF,TRBD2,TRBV28,-,TRBJ2-1,14
TGTGCCAGCAGCTACCCCGGGACAGGCTCCTACGAGCAGTACTTC,CASSYPGTGSYEQYF,TRBD1,TRBV5-4,-,TRBJ2-7,15
TGTGCCAGTTCTCGGGACAGAACGAACACTGAAGCTTTCTTT,CASSRDRTNTEAFF,TRBD1,TRBV19,once,TRBJ1-1,14
TGTGCCTGGACCTCCGGGACAGCTGCGGTTGGCTACACCTTC,CAWTSGTAAVGYTF,TRBD1,TRBV30,-,TRBJ1-2,14
TGTGCCAGCAGCTTCCTCGAGGGCGGGGCAATCACCGGGGAGCTGTTTTTT,CASSFLEGGAITGELFF,-,TRBV7-6,-,TRBJ2-2,17
TGTGCCAGCAGTTACTCGACCTCAGGGCCCACTGAAGCTTTCTTT,CASSYSTSGPTEAFF,-,TRBV6-5,-,TRBJ1-1,15
TGTGCCAGCAGCTTGCCGGGACAGGGGGCGCGTGAGCAGTACTTC,CASSLPGQGAREQYF,TRBD1,TRBV7-9,-,TRBJ2-7,15
TGCGCCAGCAGCGCGCGACAGGTGTACACCGGGGAGCTGTTTTTT,CASSARQVYTGELFF,-,TRBV5-1,-,TRBJ2-2,15
TGTGCCAGTAGTGGCCCGGGACAGGGGAACTACGAGCAGTACTTC,CASSGPGQGNYEQYF,TRBD1,TRBV19,-,TRBJ2-7,15
TGTGCCAGCAGCTTAAGTATGACGGGGGGTCTCCAAATGCATGAGCAGTTCTTC,CASSLSMTGGLQMHEQFF,TRBD2,TRBV7-3,-,TRBJ2-1,18
TGTGCCAGCAGCTCTCAGGGATATGAGCAGTTCTTC,CASSSQGYEQFF,-,TRBV7-9,-,TRBJ2-1,12
TGCACCAGTATACCGGGACAGGGAGGCGAAAAACTGTTTTTT,CTSIPGQGGEKLFF,-,TRBV1,-,TRBJ1-4,14
TGCGCCAGCAGCGTCCGGGGGGTCTCCTACAATGAGCAGTTCTTC,CASSVRGVSYNEQFF,TRBD2,TRBV5-1,once,TRBJ2-1,15
TGTGCCAGCAGGCGGGGGGTTAGGGAGACCCAGCACTTC,CASRRGVRETQHF,TRBD2,TRBV6-5,-,TRBJ2-5,13
TGTGCCAGCAGTTCTTCAGGAAAAACTCCGGGACTCCATCCCTACGAGCAGTACTTC,CASSSSGKTPGLHPYEQYF,-,TRBV27,-,TRBJ2-7,19
TGCGCCAGCAGCTTGGGCGGTTCCCTTAACTATGGCTACACCTTC,CASSLGGSLNYGYTF,-,TRBV5-1,few,TRBJ1-2,15
TGTGCCAGCAAAAGAGCGGGGGGTTACAATGAGCAGTTCTTC,CASKRAGGYNEQFF,TRBD2,TRBV6-5,-,TRBJ2-1,14
TGCAGCGTTGAAGGGGCTAGCGGGAGGACTACAGATACGCAGTATTTT,CSVEGASGRTTDTQYF,TRBD2,TRBV29-1,-,TRBJ2-3,16
TGTGCCAGCAGCTTCGCCGCCGGGACAGTAGCCTACGAGCAGTACTTC,CASSFAAGTVAYEQYF,TRBD1,TRBV7-9,-,TRBJ2-7,16
TGTGCCAGTAGTCCTCGACAGGGGGCCGGAAACACCATATATTTT,CASSPRQGAGNTIYF,TRBD1,TRBV19,-,TRBJ1-3,15
TGTGCCACCAGCCCCCAAGGTGGGGCAGACAATCAGCCCCAGCATTTT,CATSPQGGADNQPQHF,-,TRBV15,-,TRBJ1-5,16
TGTGCCAGCTCATCGGGACAGGATAATGAAAAACTGTTTTTT,CASSSGQDNEKLFF,TRBD1,TRBV18,-,TRBJ1-4,14
TGTGCCAGCACTCCAAGGAGCCCCTACGAGCAGTACTTC,CASTPRSPYEQYF,-,TRBV6-1,-,TRBJ2-7,13
TGTGCCAGCAGCGTAGCGGCGCGGGGGGCCTACGAGCAGTACTTC,CASSVAARGAYEQYF,TRBD2,TRBV9,once,TRBJ2-7,15
TGTGCCACCAGCAGAGATCGCACAAGCACAGATACGCAGTATTTT,CATSRDRTSTDTQYF,-,TRBV15,-,TRBJ2-3,15
TGTGCCAGCAGTGAACCTCCGGGACAGGGCATCACACCCCTCCACTTT,CASSEPPGQGITPLHF,TRBD1,TRBV6-1,-,TRBJ1-6,16
TGTGCCAGCAGTAAACAACAGGGTACGAACACCGGGGAGCTGTTTTTT,CASSKQQGTNTGELFF,-,TRBV27,-,TRBJ2-2,16
TGTGCCAGCAGCTTATACGCTCCAGTTAATAATGAAAAACTGTTTTTT,CASSLYAPVNNEKLFF,-,TRBV7-9,-,TRBJ1-4,16
TGTGCCAGCAGCCTGAGCTCCTACGAGCAGTACTTC,CASSLSSYEQYF,-,TRBV14,-,TRBJ2-7,12
TGTGCCAGCAGTGTCAGGAGGGCTTCTGGGGCCAACGTCCTGACTTTC,CASSVRRASGANVLTF,-,TRBV11-1,-,TRBJ2-6,16
TGTGCCAGCAGTTCCCCTGGAGGGGAAAATGGTCAGCCCCAGCATTTT,CASSSPGGENGQPQHF,-,TRBV28,-,TRBJ1-5,16
TGCGCCAGCAGCTTGGATGGCCTAGCAGGTCCCCAGCATTTT,CASSLDGLAGPQHF,-,TRBV5-1,few,TRBJ1-5,14
TGTGCCAGCAGTTTCCCGACTAGGGATACGCAGTATTTT,CASSFPTRDTQYF,-,TRBV28,-,TRBJ2-3,13